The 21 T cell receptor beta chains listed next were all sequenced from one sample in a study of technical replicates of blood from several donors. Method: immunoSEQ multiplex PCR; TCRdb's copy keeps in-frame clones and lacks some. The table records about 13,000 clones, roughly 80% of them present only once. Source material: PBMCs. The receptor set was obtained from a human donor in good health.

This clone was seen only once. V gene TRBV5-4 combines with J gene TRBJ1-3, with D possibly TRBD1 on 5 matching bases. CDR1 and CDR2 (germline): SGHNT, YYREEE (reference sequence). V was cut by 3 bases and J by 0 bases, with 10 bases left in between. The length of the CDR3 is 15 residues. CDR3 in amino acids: CASSWQGDSGNTIYF. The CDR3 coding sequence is TGTGCCAGCAGCTGGCAGGGCGACTCTGGAAACACCATATATTTT.

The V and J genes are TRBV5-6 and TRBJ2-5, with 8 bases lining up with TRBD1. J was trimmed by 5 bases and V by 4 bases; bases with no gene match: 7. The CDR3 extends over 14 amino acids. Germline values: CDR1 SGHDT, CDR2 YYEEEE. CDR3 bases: TGTGCCAGCAGCCCGGGACAGGTGTGGGAGACCCAGTACTTC. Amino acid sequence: CASSPGQVWETQYF.

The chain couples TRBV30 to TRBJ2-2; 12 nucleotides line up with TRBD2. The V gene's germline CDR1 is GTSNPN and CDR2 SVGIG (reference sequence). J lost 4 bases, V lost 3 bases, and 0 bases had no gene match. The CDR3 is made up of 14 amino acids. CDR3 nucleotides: TGTGCCTGGAGACTAGCGGGAGGCACCGGGGAGCTGTTTTTT. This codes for CAWRLAGGTGELFF.

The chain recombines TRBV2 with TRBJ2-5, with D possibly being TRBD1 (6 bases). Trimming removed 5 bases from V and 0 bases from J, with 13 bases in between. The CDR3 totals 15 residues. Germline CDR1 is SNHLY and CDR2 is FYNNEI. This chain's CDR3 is CASSLAGTHQETQYF. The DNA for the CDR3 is TGTGCCAGCAGTCTTGCCGGGACACACCAAGAGACCCAGTACTTC.

This chain's CDR3 is CASSNPTGNQKLSNQPQHF. The DNA for the CDR3 is TGTGCCAGTAGTAACCCGACAGGCAACCAAAAGCTTAGCAATCAGCCCCAGCATTTT. The V call is TRBV19, the J call TRBJ1-5; D possibly corresponds to TRBD1 (6 bases). The CDR3 contains 19 residues. V was pared by 4 bases and J by 0 bases, with 22 bases between. CDR1 is LNHDA and CDR2 is SQIVND in the germline V gene (reference sequence).

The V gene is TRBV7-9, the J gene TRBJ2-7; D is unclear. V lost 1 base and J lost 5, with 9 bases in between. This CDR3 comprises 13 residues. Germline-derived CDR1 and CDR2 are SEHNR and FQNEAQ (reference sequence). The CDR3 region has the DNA TGTGCCAGCAGCTTAGTAATAGCAGACGAGCAGTACTTC. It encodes CASSLVIADEQYF.

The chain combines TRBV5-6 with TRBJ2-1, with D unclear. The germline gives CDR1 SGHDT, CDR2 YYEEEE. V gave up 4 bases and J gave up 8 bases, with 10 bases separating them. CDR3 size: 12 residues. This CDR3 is CASSHGWDEQFF. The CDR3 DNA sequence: TGTGCCAGCAGCCACGGGTGGGATGAGCAGTTCTTC. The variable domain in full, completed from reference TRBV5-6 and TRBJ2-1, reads DAGVTQSPTHLIKTRGQQVTLRCSPKSGHDTVSWYQQALGQGPQFIFQYYEEEERQRGNFPDRFSGHQFPNYSSELNVNALLLGDSALYLCASSHGWDEQFFGPGTRLTVL.

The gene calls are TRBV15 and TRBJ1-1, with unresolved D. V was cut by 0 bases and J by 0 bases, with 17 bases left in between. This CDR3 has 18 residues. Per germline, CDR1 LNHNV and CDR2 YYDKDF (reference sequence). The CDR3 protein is CATSRDTWPHLMNTEAFF. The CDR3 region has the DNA TGTGCCACCAGCAGAGATACGTGGCCTCACCTCATGAACACTGAAGCTTTCTTT.

The CDR3 DNA follows: TGTGCCAGCAGCTCAGTACAGGGGAGCACCGGGGAGCTGTTTTTT. Its translation is CASSSVQGSTGELFF. V is TRBV11-2 and J is TRBJ2-2, with 7 bases identical to TRBD1. The CDR3 extends over 15 amino acids. With 4 bases clipped from V and 4 bases from J, the junction kept 6 bases outside the gene matches. Germline V gene lookup returns CDR1 SGHAT and CDR2 FQNNGV. Supplemented by reference TRBV11-2 and TRBJ2-2, the full variable domain reads EAGVAQSPRYKIIEKRQSVAFWCNPISGHATLYWYQQILGQGPKLLIQFQNNGVVDDSQLPKDRFSAERLKGVDSTLKIQPAKLEDSAVYLCASSSVQGSTGELFFGEGSRLTVL.

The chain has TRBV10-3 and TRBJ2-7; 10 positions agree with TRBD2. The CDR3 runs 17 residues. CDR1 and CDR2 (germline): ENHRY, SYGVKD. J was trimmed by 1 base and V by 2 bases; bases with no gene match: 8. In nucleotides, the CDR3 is TGTGCCATCAGTGAGCCCCTACTAGCGGGACCATCCTACGAGCAGTACTTC. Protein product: CAISEPLLAGPSYEQYF.

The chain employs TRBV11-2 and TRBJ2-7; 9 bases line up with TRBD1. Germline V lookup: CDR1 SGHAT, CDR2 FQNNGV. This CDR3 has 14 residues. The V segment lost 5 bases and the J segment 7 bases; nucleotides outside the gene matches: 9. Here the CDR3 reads CASSPADRGREQYF. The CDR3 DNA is TGTGCCAGCAGCCCCGCGGACAGGGGAAGGGAGCAGTACTTC.

The CDR3 region has the DNA TGTGCCAGCAGCTACAGGGCAGGGAGACTCTTTAGCAATCAGCCCCAGCATTTT. Translating it yields CASSYRAGRLFSNQPQHF. The V and J genes are TRBV5-4 and TRBJ1-5, with D perhaps matching TRBD1 (6 bases). Trimming left V 3 bases short and J 0 bases short, with 19 bases between. CDR1 is SGHNT and CDR2 is YYREEE in the germline V gene (reference sequence). This CDR3 region has 18 residues.

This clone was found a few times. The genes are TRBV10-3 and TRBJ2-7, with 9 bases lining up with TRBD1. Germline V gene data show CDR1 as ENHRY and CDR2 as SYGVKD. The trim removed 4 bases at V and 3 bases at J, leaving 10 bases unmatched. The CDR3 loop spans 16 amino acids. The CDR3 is CAISATTGTGFYEQYF. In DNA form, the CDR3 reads TGTGCCATCAGTGCTACCACCGGGACAGGGTTCTACGAGCAGTACTTC.

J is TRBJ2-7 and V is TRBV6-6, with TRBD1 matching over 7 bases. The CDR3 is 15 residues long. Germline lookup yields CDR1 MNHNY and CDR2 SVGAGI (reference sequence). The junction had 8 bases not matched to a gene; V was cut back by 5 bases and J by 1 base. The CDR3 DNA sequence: TGTGCCAGCAGTCCGACAGGGACCCTGTCCTACGAGCAGTACTTC. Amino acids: CASSPTGTLSYEQYF.

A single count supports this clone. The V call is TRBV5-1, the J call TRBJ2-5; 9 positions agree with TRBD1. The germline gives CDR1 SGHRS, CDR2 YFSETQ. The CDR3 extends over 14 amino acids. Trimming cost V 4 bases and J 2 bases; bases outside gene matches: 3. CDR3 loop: CASSADRGQETQYF. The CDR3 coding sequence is TGCGCCAGCAGCGCGGACAGGGGTCAAGAGACCCAGTACTTC.

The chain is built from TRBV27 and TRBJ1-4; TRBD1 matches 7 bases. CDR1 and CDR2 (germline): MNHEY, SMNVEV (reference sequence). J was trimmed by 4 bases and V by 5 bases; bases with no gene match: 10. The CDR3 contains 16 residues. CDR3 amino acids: CASSLWTGGYNEKLFF. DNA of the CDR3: TGTGCCAGCAGTCTATGGACAGGAGGGTATAATGAAAAACTGTTTTTT.

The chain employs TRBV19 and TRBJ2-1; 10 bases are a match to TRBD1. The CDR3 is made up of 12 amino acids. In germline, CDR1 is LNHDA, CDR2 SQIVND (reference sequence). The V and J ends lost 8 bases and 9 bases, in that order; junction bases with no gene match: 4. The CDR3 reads CASQTGGGEQFF. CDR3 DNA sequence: TGTGCCAGTCAGACAGGGGGCGGTGAGCAGTTCTTC. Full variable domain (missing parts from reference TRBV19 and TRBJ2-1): DGGITQSPKYLFRKEGQNVTLSCEQNLNHDAMYWYRQDPGQGLRLIYYSQIVNDFQKGDIAEGYSVSREKKESFPLTVTSAQKNPTAFYLCASQTGGGEQFFGPGTRLTVL.

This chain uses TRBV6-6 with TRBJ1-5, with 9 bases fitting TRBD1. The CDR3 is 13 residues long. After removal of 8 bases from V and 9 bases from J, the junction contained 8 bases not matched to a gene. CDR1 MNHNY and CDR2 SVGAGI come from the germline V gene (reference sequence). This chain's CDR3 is CASRGQGLWPQHF. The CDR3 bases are TGTGCCAGCCGGGGACAGGGCTTATGGCCCCAGCATTTT.

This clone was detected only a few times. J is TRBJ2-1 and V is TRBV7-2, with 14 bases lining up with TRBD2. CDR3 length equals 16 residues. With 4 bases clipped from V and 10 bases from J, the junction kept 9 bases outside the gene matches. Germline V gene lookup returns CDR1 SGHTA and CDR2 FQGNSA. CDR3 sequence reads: CASSSRTSGRWGEQFF. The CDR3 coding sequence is TGTGCCAGCAGCTCCAGGACTAGCGGGAGGTGGGGCGAGCAGTTCTTC. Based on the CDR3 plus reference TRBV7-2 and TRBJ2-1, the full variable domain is GAGVSQSPSNKVTEKGKDVELRCDPISGHTALYWYRQSLGQGLEFLIYFQGNSAPDKSGLPSDRFSAERTGGSVSTLTIQRTQQEDSAVYLCASSSRTSGRWGEQFFGPGTRLTVL.

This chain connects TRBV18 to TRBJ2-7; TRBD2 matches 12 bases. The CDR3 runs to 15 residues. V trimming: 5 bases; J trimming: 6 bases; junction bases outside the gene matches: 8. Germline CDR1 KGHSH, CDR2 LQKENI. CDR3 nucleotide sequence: TGTGCCAGCTCAGACAGGACTAGCGGGATTGGCGAGCAGTACTTC. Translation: CASSDRTSGIGEQYF.

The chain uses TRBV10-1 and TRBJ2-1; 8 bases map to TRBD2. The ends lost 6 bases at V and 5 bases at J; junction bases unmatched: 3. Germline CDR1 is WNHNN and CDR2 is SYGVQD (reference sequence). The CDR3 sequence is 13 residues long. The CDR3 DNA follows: TGCGCCAGCAGAGCGGGAGCTAACAATGAGCAGTTCTTC. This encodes CASRAGANNEQFF.